This TCR beta chain was found in a study of PD-1 blockade in classical Hodgkin lymphoma (dated by TCRdb to the early 2020s). Study-wide context: Nivolumab dosing was 3 mg/kg intravenously every 2 weeks, continuing until either disease progression or unacceptable toxicity. The study used TCR beta sequencing and CyTOF to define a peripheral blood immune signature of response to PD-1 blockade in classical Hodgkin lymphoma. Results the study describes overall, beyond this receptor: The study was limited to a single clinical trial cohort, and causes of repertoire differences, possibly disease activity or prior therapy, remained undefined. By C4D1, a significant rise was seen in CD4+ TCR diversity but not in CD8+ TCR diversity (p=0.0027 vs p=0.16), and the rise was most apparent among complete responders (p=0.02). Lower diversity was seen in patients whose nivolumab began less than 1 year after ASCT, and these patients were left out of later analyses so that immune reconstitution would not confound the results. Trial patients with a complete response had baseline diversity similar to that of newly diagnosed patients, while partial responders and progressors had significantly lower diversity. Baseline TCR diversity was reported as lower in newly diagnosed patients than in healthy donors, and lower still in relapsed/refractory patients.

From cysteine to phenylalanine, the CDR3 is 15 amino acids long. The kept DNA is CDR3 alone, 45 bases in frame from the first base. CDR1 and CDR2, looked up from the germline V gene, are SGHNT and YENEEA. V is trimmed back by 1 base and J by 7 bases, and the junction contains 7 bases that no gene match accounts for. Details on this clone: Its antigen remains undetermined. Base-call qualities are not available, and no considerably larger clone is one nucleotide away.

In light of the paper, this sample's time point label describes: cycle 4 day 1 (C4D1), after more than five weeks of nivolumab. Every trial patient had relapsed following autologous stem cell transplantation, and prior brentuximab vedotin exposure was what differed among cohorts A, B and C. Using a Miltenyi CD4+ T cell isolation kit, CD4+ T cells were purified from thawed PBMCs through magnetic negative selection. The trial cohort was composed of about 60 patients with relapsed/refractory classical Hodgkin lymphoma, for whom complete response, partial response or progressive disease was recorded as best overall response. Trial patients were treated with single-agent nivolumab in the multi-cohort phase II CheckMate 205 trial. Best overall response was determined by an independent review committee according to the 2007 International Working Group response criteria. Trial PBMCs were obtained immediately prior to nivolumab initiation (C1D1) and on therapy at cycle 2 day 1 and cycle 4 day 1. Peripheral blood was collected in 8 mL Vacutainer Cell Preparation Tubes, from which PBMCs were isolated by centrifugation and then cryopreserved. Purified CD4+ and CD8+ fractions were prepared only for cases where an additional PBMC sample was available. Magnetically labelled cells were removed on LS columns in a quadroMACS separator, and the flow-through was collected as the purified fraction.

The Qiagen DNeasy kit was used to extract genomic DNA from unsorted PBMCs and from the negatively selected CD4+ and CD8+ fractions. TCR beta CDR3 regions were amplified by immunoSEQ multiplex PCR using primers annealing to V and J segments. A synthetic immune receptor repertoire was used to minimize amplification bias, and any remaining bias was removed computationally after sequencing. The authors' pipeline ran thus. Custom Python scripts were used to quantify repertoire diversity as the Shannon entropy index. Unsorted, CD4+ and CD8+ repertoires were analyzed separately, except in combined analyses where CD4+ and CD8+ sequences were merged in silico. Clonal expansion was defined as at least a 2-fold frequency increase after treatment relative to C1D1, with a pseudocount of 0.5 for undetected baseline clones. Clones with 0 or 1 copy at C1D1 were defined as singleton clones, while clones with 2 or more copies were defined as non-singleton clones. Clones expanded in unsorted samples were annotated as CD4+, CD8+ or unknown by matching protein sequences in sorted samples from the same patient. Wilcoxon tests on paired samples were used to test diversity changes from C1D1 to C4D1. TCRdb retrieved this table from immuneACCESS and kept in-frame rearrangements only. Not all clones are present; in checked studies, unresolved V genes account for under half, and no reason is known for the remainder. V, J and clone size reflect that table, while D and trimming were determined from the DNA. The sample table lists roughly 13,000 clones, about four fifths of them with a count of one. The ten largest clonotypes hold around 0.92% of the sample.

The input for sequencing was CD4+ T cells from blood, taken before the fourth cycle of nivolumab. The chain employs TRBV11-3 and TRBJ2-1; the central 7 bases match TRBD2. The receptor was derived from a human donor with classical Hodgkin lymphoma. The nucleotide sequence is given as TGTGCCAGCAGCTTAGGAGGGAGGGCCTGGAATGAGCAGTTCTTC. Its protein is CASSLGGRAWNEQFF.